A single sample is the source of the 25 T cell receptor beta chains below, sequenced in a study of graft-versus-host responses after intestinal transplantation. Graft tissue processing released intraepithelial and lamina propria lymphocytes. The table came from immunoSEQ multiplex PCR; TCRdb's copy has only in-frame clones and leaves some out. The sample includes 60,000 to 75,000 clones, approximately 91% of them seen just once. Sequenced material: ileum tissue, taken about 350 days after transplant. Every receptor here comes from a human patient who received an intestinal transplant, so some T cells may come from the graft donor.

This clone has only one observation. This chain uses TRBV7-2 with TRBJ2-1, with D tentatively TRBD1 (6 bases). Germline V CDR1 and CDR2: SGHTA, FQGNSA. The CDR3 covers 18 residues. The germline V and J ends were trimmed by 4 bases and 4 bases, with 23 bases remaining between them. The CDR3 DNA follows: TGTGCCAGCAGCTCGTTCCGGGACAACTGGGGGATTTACAATGAGCAGTTCTTC. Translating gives CASSSFRDNWGIYNEQFF.

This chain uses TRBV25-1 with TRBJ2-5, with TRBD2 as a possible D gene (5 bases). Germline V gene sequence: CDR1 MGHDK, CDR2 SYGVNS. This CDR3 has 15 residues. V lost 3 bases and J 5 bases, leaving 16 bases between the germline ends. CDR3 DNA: TGTGCCAGCAGTGACTGGGGAGAAAATCGGGAGACCCAGTACTTC. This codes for CASSDWGENRETQYF.

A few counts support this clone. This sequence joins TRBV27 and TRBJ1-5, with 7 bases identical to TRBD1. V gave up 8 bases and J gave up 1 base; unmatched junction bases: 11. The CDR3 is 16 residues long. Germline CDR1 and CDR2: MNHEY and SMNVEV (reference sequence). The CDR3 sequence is CASAIGTAISNQPQHF. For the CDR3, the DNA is TGTGCCAGCGCCATCGGGACAGCGATCAGCAATCAGCCCCAGCATTTT.

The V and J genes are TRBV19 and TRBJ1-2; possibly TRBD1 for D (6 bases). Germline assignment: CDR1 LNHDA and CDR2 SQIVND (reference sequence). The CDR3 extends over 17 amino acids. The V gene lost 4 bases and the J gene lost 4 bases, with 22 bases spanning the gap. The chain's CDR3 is CASSKRDKLNLGYGYTF. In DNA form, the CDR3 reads TGTGCCAGTAGTAAAAGGGACAAGCTCAACCTCGGCTATGGCTACACCTTC.

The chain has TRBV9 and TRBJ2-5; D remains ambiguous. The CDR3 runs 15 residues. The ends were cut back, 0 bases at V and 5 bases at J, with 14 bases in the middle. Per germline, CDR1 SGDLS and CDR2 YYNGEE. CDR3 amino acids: CASSVEAGVRETQYF. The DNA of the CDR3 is TGTGCCAGCAGCGTAGAGGCAGGAGTGAGGGAGACCCAGTACTTC.

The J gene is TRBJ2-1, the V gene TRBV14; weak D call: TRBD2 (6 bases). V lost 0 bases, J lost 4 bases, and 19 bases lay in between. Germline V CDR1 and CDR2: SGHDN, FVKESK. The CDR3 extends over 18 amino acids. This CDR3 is CASSQDKSAGTPYNEQFF. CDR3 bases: TGTGCCAGCAGCCAAGATAAGTCGGCGGGGACCCCATACAATGAGCAGTTCTTC. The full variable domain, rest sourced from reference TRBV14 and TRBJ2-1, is EAGVTQFPSHSVIEKGQTVTLRCDPISGHDNLYWYRRVMGKEIKFLLHFVKESKQDESGMPNNRFLAERTGGTYSTLKVQPAELEDSGVYFCASSQDKSAGTPYNEQFFGPGTRLTVL.

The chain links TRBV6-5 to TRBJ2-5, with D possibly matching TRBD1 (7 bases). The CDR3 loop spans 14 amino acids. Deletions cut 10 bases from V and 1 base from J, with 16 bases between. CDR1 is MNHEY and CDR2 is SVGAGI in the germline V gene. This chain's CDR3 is CATNPGGGQETQYF. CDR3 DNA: TGTGCCACCAACCCAGGGGGAGGCCAAGAGACCCAGTACTTC.

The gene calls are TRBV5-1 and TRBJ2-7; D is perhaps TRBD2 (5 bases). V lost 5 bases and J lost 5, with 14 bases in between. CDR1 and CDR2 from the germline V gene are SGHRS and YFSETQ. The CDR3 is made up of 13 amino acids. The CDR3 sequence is CASRGRGKHEQYF. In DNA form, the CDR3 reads TGCGCCAGCAGAGGTCGAGGGAAGCACGAGCAGTACTTC.

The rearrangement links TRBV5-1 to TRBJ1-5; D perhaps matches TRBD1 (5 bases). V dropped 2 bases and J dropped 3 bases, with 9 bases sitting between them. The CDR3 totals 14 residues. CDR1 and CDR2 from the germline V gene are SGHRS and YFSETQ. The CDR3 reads CASSFSGLNQPQHF. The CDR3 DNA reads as TGCGCCAGCAGCTTCTCGGGGCTCAATCAGCCCCAGCATTTT.

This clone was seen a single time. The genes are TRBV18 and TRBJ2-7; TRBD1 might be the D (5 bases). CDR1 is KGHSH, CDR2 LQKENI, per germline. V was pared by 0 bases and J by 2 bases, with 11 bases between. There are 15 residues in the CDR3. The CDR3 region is CASSPPIQGPYEQYF. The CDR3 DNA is TGTGCCAGCTCACCACCGATCCAGGGCCCCTACGAGCAGTACTTC.

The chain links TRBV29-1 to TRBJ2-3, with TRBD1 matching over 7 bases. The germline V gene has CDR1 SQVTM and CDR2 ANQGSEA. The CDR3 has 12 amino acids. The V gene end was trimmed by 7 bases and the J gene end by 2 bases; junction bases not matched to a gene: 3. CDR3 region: CSADRSTDTQYF. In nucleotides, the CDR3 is TGCAGCGCGGACAGGTCCACAGATACGCAGTATTTT.

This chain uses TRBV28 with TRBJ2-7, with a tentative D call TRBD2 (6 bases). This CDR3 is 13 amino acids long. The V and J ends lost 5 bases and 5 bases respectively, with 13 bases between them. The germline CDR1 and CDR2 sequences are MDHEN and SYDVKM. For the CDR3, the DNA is TGTGCCAGCAGTCTCGGGACTGTTGACGAGCAGTACTTC. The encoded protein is CASSLGTVDEQYF.

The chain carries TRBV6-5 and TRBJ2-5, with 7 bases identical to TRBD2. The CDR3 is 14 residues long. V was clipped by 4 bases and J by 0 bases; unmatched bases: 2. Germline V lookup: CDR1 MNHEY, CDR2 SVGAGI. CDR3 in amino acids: CASSLGTNQETQYF. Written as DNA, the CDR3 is TGTGCCAGCAGTTTAGGGACTAACCAAGAGACCCAGTACTTC.

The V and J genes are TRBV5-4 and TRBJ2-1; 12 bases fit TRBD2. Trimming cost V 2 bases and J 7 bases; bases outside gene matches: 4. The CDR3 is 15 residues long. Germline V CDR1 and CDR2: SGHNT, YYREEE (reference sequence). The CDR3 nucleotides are TGTGCCAGCAGCTTCCGACTAGCGGGAGTGAATGAGCAGTTCTTC. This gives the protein CASSFRLAGVNEQFF.

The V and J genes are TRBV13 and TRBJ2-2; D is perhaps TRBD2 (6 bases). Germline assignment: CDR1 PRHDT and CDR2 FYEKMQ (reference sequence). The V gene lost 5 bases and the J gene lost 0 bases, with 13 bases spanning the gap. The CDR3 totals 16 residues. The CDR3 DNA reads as TGTGCCAGCAGCGCTGGACTACTTGCGAACACCGGGGAGCTGTTTTTT. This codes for CASSAGLLANTGELFF.

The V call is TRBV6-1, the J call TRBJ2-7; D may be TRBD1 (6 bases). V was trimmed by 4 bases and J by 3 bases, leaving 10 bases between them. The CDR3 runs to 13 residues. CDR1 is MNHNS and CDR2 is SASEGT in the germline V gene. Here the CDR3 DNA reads TGTGCCAGCAGTGGGACAGTACACTACGAGCAGTACTTC. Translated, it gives CASSGTVHYEQYF.

The CDR3 coding sequence is TGTGCCAGCAGGGTATTGAACACTGAAGCTTTCTTT. It translates to CASRVLNTEAFF. This chain connects TRBV6-4 to TRBJ1-1, with D unresolved. With 6 bases removed from V and 0 bases from J, the gap between germline ends came to 5 bases. The CDR3 covers 12 residues. Germline V gene data show CDR1 as MRHNA and CDR2 as SNTAGT.

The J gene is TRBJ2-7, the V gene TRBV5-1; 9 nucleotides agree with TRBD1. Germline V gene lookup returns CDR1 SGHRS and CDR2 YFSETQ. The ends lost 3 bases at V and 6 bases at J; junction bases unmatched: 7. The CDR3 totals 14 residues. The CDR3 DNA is TGCGCCAGCAGCTCGGGACAGGGAGATCCCGAGCAGTACTTC. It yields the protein CASSSGQGDPEQYF.

CDR3 amino acids: CASSVAGVTDTQYF. The CDR3 DNA reads as TGTGCCAGCAGCGTAGCAGGGGTCACAGATACGCAGTATTTT. The chain links TRBV9 to TRBJ2-3, with D perhaps matching TRBD1 (6 bases). V gave up 0 bases and J gave up 2 bases, with 7 bases separating them. The CDR3 is made up of 14 amino acids. In germline, CDR1 is SGDLS, CDR2 YYNGEE. Together with reference TRBV9 and TRBJ2-3, the CDR3 gives the full variable domain: DSGVTQTPKHLITATGQRVTLRCSPRSGDLSVYWYQQSLDQGLQFLIQYYNGEERAKGNILERFSAQQFPDLHSELNLSSLELGDSALYFCASSVAGVTDTQYFGPGTRLTVL.

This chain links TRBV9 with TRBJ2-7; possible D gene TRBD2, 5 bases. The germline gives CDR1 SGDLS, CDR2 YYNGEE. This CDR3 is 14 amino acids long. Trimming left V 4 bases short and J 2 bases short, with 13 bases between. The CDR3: CASSPWERPYEQYF. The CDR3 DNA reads TGTGCCAGCAGCCCCTGGGAGCGGCCCTACGAGCAGTACTTC.

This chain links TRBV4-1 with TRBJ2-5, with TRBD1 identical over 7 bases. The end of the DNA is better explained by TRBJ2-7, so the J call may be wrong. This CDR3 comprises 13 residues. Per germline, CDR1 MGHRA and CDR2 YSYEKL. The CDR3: CASSLRDSYEQYF. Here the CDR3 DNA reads TGCGCCAGCAGCCTCCGGGACAGTTACGAGCAGTACTTC.

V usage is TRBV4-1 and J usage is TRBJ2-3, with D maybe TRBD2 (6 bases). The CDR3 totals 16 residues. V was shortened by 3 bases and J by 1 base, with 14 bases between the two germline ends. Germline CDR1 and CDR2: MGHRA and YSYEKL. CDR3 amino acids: CASSQPASDRTDTQYF. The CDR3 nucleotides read TGCGCCAGCAGCCAGCCCGCTAGCGACCGCACAGATACGCAGTATTTT.

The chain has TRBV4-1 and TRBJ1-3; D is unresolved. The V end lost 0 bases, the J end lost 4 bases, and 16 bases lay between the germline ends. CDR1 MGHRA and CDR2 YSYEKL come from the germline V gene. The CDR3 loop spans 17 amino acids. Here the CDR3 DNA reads TGCGCCAGCAGCCAAGATCAGCGCAGCCATCTCGGAAACACCATATATTTT. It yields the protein CASSQDQRSHLGNTIYF.

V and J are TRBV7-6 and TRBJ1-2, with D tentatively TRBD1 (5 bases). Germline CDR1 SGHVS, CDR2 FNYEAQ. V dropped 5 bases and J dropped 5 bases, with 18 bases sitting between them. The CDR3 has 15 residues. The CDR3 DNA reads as TGTGCCAGCAGCGTCACACCAGGGTTTAAGTATGGCTACACCTTC. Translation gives CASSVTPGFKYGYTF.

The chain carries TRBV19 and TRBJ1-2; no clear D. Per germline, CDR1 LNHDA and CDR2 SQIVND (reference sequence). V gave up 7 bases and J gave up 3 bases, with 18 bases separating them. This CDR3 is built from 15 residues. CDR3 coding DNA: TGTGCCAGTAACGATGGGAAGGAATACCACTATGGCTACACCTTC. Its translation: CASNDGKEYHYGYTF.